These 19 T cell receptor beta chains were all obtained from the same sample, sequenced in a study of control samples from healthy donors and cancer patients. TCRdb's table, derived via immunoSEQ multiplex PCR, lists solely in-frame clones and lacks some. The data hold 65,000 to 100,000 clones, with more than 70% observed a single time. Sequenced sample: blood. Receptors were obtained from a man aged 45 to 65 in good health.

This clone was seen a handful of times. This chain uses TRBV24-1 with TRBJ2-7; D uncertain. Trimming removed 4 bases from V and 3 bases from J, with 9 bases in between. Germline CDR1 KGHDR, CDR2 SFDVKD. The CDR3 covers 13 residues. The CDR3: CATSDSSVYEQYF. The CDR3 DNA reads as TGTGCCACCAGTGACTCGTCCGTCTACGAGCAGTACTTC.

The chain recombines TRBV7-2 with TRBJ1-6; 7 nucleotides align to TRBD1. The ends lost 1 base at V and 4 bases at J; junction bases unmatched: 4. This CDR3 comprises 16 residues. From germline, CDR1 is SGHTA and CDR2 FQGNSA. The chain's CDR3 is CASSLGGGLYNSPLHF. The CDR3 bases are TGTGCCAGCAGCTTAGGAGGGGGCCTATATAATTCACCCCTCCACTTT.

The J gene is TRBJ1-4, the V gene TRBV28; 7 bases are shared with TRBD1. Per the germline V gene, CDR1 is MDHEN and CDR2 is SYDVKM. Trimming at V came to 5 bases and at J to 8 bases, leaving 8 bases not matched to a gene. CDR3 size: 14 residues. CDR3 DNA: TGTGCCAGCAGTCCGGTCCAAGGGGGCGAAAAACTGTTTTTT. Translating it yields CASSPVQGGEKLFF.

The rearrangement links TRBV6-2 or TRBV6-3 to TRBJ1-1, with unresolved D. The germline V and J ends were trimmed by 2 bases and 0 bases, with 10 bases remaining between them. Germline V gives CDR1 MNHEY, CDR2 SVGEGT. The CDR3 is made up of 15 amino acids. CDR3 nucleotide sequence: TGTGCCAGCAGTTACCTCTTCGGGTTGAACACTGAAGCTTTCTTT. The encoded protein is CASSYLFGLNTEAFF.

In regard to this clone: This specimen includes other DNA sequences encoding the same CDR3. The chain uses TRBV18 and TRBJ1-1; 10 positions match TRBD1. Losses at the gene ends were 2 bases for V and 5 bases for J; bases not matched to a gene: 5. Per the germline V gene, CDR1 is KGHSH and CDR2 is LQKENI. The CDR3 totals 15 residues. The CDR3, as DNA: TGTGCCAGCTCACCAAGGACAGGGGGATGGACTGAAGCTTTCTTT. Its protein product is CASSPRTGGWTEAFF. The whole variable domain, remainder taken from reference TRBV18 and TRBJ1-1, is NAGVMQNPRHLVRRRGQEARLRCSPMKGHSHVYWYRQLPEEGLKFMVYLQKENIIDESGMPKERFSAEFPKEGPSILRIQQVVRGDSAAYFCASSPRTGGWTEAFFGQGTRLTVV.

The V call is TRBV7-2, the J call TRBJ2-7, with 11 bases aligning to TRBD2. Germline CDR1 SGHTA, CDR2 FQGNSA. The CDR3 spans 15 residues. V lost 2 bases and J lost 2; bases outside the gene matches: 2. The CDR3 region has the DNA TGTGCCAGCAGCTTAAGACTAGCGGGGACCTACGAGCAGTACTTC. Amino acid sequence: CASSLRLAGTYEQYF.

This clone was recorded only once. The genes are TRBV2 and TRBJ1-4, with 8 bases fitting TRBD1. The germline V gene has CDR1 SNHLY and CDR2 FYNNEI. The V and J ends lost 6 bases and 4 bases, in that order; junction bases with no gene match: 7. There are 15 residues in the CDR3. The CDR3, as DNA: TGTGCCAGCAGCCGGACAGGGATAATTAATGAAAAACTGTTTTTT. Protein sequence: CASSRTGIINEKLFF.

Worth noting for this clone: Mismatch with germline at one junction end may stem from a read error. The gene calls are TRBV7-7 and TRBJ2-2; TRBD1 is a possible D gene (7 bases). The CDR3 spans 16 residues. The V gene's germline CDR1 is SSHAT and CDR2 FNYEAQ (reference sequence). The CDR3 DNA sequence: TGTGCTAGCAGCCCTGCGGGTCCAGGGGGGACCGGGGAGCTGTTTTTT. This codes for CASSPAGPGGTGELFF.

DNA of the CDR3: TGTGCCAGCAGCAAAGAGTCGGCAGGGAGAATTTACGAGCAGTACTTC. Its protein product is CASSKESAGRIYEQYF. This chain connects TRBV21-1 to TRBJ2-7. TRBV21-1 is a recognized pseudogene. The CDR3 sequence is 16 residues long.

V usage is TRBV7-2 and J usage is TRBJ2-1; D perhaps matches TRBD1 (6 bases). The CDR3 contains 15 residues. Trimming removed 4 bases at V and 4 bases at J, with 14 bases between. CDR1 and CDR2 from the germline V gene are SGHTA and FQGNSA. CDR3 amino acids: CASSSGQLLYNEQFF. The DNA for the CDR3 is TGTGCCAGCAGCTCAGGACAGCTCCTATACAATGAGCAGTTCTTC.

V usage is TRBV18 and J usage is TRBJ2-1; 7 positions match TRBD2. CDR3 size: 20 residues. V shed 3 bases, J shed 0 bases, and the junction held 17 bases outside the gene matches. The germline CDR1 and CDR2 sequences are KGHSH and LQKENI. The CDR3 is CASSPPAGVRTTDSYNEQFF. The CDR3 region has the DNA TGTGCCAGCTCACCTCCGGCGGGAGTCAGGACTACCGACTCCTACAATGAGCAGTTCTTC.

The chain combines TRBV2 with TRBJ2-2; 9 bases map to TRBD2. This CDR3 region has 14 residues. Germline trimming cut 5 bases from V and 4 bases from J; bases unmatched to any gene: 2. Germline V gene lookup returns CDR1 SNHLY and CDR2 FYNNEI. DNA of the CDR3: TGTGCCAGCAGTATAGCGGGAGTCACCGGGGAGCTGTTTTTT. This translates into CASSIAGVTGELFF.

The chain has TRBV4-3 and TRBJ1-2; D not resolved. The CDR3 is made up of 17 amino acids. CDR1 is LGHNA, CDR2 YSLEER, per germline. V lost 4 bases and J lost 2, with 20 bases in between. The CDR3 spells CASSRQSGMTFNYGYTF. The CDR3 coding sequence is TGCGCCAGCAGCCGACAATCGGGAATGACGTTCAACTATGGCTACACCTTC.

V and J are TRBV7-8 and TRBJ1-5; TRBD1 might be the D (5 bases). Germline V gene data show CDR1 as SGHVS and CDR2 as FQNEAQ. The V gene lost 1 base and the J gene lost 5 bases, with 18 bases spanning the gap. The CDR3 runs to 17 residues. CDR3 sequence: CASSLEYQGSNHQPQHF. CDR3 nucleotide sequence: TGTGCCAGCAGCTTAGAGTATCAGGGAAGTAACCATCAGCCCCAGCATTTT. The entire variable domain, with the rest obtained from reference TRBV7-8 and TRBJ1-5, is as follows: GAGVSQSPRYKVAKRGQDVALRCDPISGHVSLFWYQQALGQGPEFLTYFQNEAQLDKSGLPSDRFFAERPEGSVSTLKIQRTQQEDSAVYLCASSLEYQGSNHQPQHFGDGTRLSIL.

V gene TRBV19 combines with J gene TRBJ2-1, with 7 bases that match TRBD2. Germline assignment: CDR1 LNHDA and CDR2 SQIVND (reference sequence). V was pared by 7 bases and J by 3 bases, with 18 bases of the junction left unmatched. CDR3 length: 18 residues. CDR3 nucleotides: TGTGCCAGTAAGTTCCGAAAGGCTAGACTAGCCATCTACAATGAGCAGTTCTTC. This encodes CASKFRKARLAIYNEQFF.

The chain uses TRBV5-4 and TRBJ2-7; tentatively, D is TRBD2 (7 bases). The CDR3 extends over 15 amino acids. V dropped 4 bases and J dropped 1 base, with 15 bases sitting between them. Germline CDR1 SGHNT, CDR2 YYREEE (reference sequence). This CDR3 reads CASSLGGQDSYEQYF. CDR3 DNA: TGTGCCAGCAGCCTGGGGGGGCAGGATTCCTACGAGCAGTACTTC.

The chain has TRBV27 and TRBJ2-1; tentatively, D is TRBD2 (7 bases). Looked up from germline, CDR1 is MNHEY and CDR2 is SMNVEV (reference sequence). This CDR3 has 16 residues. Trimming took 1 base from V and 6 from J, leaving 16 bases between them. The CDR3 loop is CASSLYVRGAPNEQFF. CDR3 coding DNA: TGTGCCAGCAGTTTATACGTTCGGGGGGCGCCCAATGAGCAGTTCTTC.

The chain carries TRBV19 and TRBJ1-1; the match to TRBD1 covers 7 bases. This CDR3 has 15 residues. CDR1 is LNHDA and CDR2 is SQIVND in the germline V gene (reference sequence). V was clipped by 6 bases and J by 3 bases; unmatched bases: 10. The CDR3 sequence: CASRPTDRAYTEAFF. CDR3 sequence (DNA): TGTGCCAGTAGACCAACCGACAGGGCGTACACTGAAGCTTTCTTT.

The chain is built from TRBV5-5 and TRBJ2-7; 10 bases map to TRBD2. CDR1 and CDR2 from the germline V gene are SGHKS and YYEKEE (reference sequence). V lost 4 bases to trimming and J lost 2 bases; unmatched junction nucleotides: 6. The CDR3 sequence is 15 residues long. The CDR3 nucleotides read TGTGCCAGCAGCACCATACTAGCGGGAACCTACGAGCAGTACTTC. It is translated as CASSTILAGTYEQYF.